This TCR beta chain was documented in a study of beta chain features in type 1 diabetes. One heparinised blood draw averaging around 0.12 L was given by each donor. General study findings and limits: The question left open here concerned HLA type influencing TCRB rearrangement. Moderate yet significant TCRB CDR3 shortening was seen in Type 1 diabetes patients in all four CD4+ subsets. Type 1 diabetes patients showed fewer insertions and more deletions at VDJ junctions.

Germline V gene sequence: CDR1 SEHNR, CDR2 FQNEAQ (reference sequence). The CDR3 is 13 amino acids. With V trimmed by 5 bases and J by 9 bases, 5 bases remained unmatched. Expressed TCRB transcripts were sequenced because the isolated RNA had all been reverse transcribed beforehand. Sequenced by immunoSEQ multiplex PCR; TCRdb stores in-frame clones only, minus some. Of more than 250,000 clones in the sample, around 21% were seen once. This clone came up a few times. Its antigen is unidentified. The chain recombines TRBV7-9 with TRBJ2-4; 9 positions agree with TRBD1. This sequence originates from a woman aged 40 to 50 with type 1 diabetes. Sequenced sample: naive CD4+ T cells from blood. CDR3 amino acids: CASSLGTGSIQYF. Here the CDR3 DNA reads TGTGCCAGCAGCCTGGGGACAGGGAGCATTCAGTACTTC.